This TCR beta chain was sequenced in a study of T cells after yellow fever vaccination. TCRdb reprocessed the 5' RACE reads with MiXCR, giving one entry per CDR3 protein. The data contain around 600,000 distinct CDR3 sequences, about 12% of them singletons. Germline CDR1 SGHRS, CDR2 YFSETQ. The CDR3 is made up of 14 amino acids. V was clipped by 0 bases and J by 4 bases, with 7 bases between them. The sample holds a few counts of this clonotype. The V and J genes are TRBV5-1 and TRBJ2-2; D gene unclear. This sequence originates from a man aged 30 to 39 who received the YFV17D yellow fever vaccine. Source: PBMCs, taken on the day of the yellow fever booster vaccination. The chain's CDR3 is CASSLEAITGELFF. The CDR3 nucleotides read TGCGCCAGCAGCTTGGAAGCGATCACCGGGGAGCTGTTTTTT.